This T cell receptor (beta chain) was recorded in a study of response to subunit inactivated influenza vaccine. Study results and limitations: T cells newly recruited by each seasonal influenza vaccination are few, the authors suggested.

Notes on this clonotype: Its specificity is not known.

In TCRdb, the RT-PCR reads were re-called with MiXCR into one record per CDR3 protein. The repertoire holds some 500,000 distinct CDR3 sequences, with about 15% as singletons. The CDR3 runs to 12 residues. V lost 8 bases, J lost 3 bases, and 8 bases lay in between. Looked up from germline, CDR1 is MRHNA and CDR2 is SNTAGT. This clonotype originated in a man between 50 and 69 years old who received an inactivated influenza vaccine. Sequenced here: CD4+ T cells sorted from PBMCs, sampled roughly 24 months after vaccination. V usage is TRBV6-4 and J usage is TRBJ2-4; D is undetermined. DNA for the CDR3: TGTGCCAGCTACGGTGGCAAAAACATTCAGTACTTC. Translating it yields CASYGGKNIQYF.